This TCR beta chain was recorded in a study of cytomegalovirus exposure and HLA in healthy donors. Study summary: The 110 or so validation repertoires were produced on the same platform as the 550 to 700 repertoires of the first cohort. This was reported in a later analysis.

Comment on this clone: As yet, its antigen is unknown.

Study-level points and caveats: Per published reports, the classifier diagnosed cytomegalovirus status with high specificity and sensitivity. Specificity for CMV antigens was confirmed in vitro for a few of the CMV-associated chains. TCR clusters originating in the first cohort tended to co-occur in the approximately 130 validation repertoires, according to a later analysis.

With 1 base removed from V and 7 bases from J, the gap between germline ends came to 14 bases. The CDR3 is 14 amino acids. CDR1 and CDR2 from the germline V gene are MNHNS and SASEGT. Here immunoSEQ multiplex PCR was the method, and the copy in TCRdb shows in-frame clones only, minus some. The sample has about 200,000 clones; around 80% are singletons. The sequenced sample was PBMCs. The V and J genes are TRBV6-1 and TRBJ2-7; perhaps TRBD2 as D (5 bases). The source of this sequence is a woman between 25 and 40 years old in good health and CMV-seropositive. In DNA, the CDR3 is TGTGCCAGCAGTGAAGTGGACTCCCGTGGTGAGCAGTACTTC. Translated: CASSEVDSRGEQYF.